Below, 8 T cell receptor beta chains from the same sample are listed, as sequenced in a study of cytomegalovirus exposure and HLA in healthy donors. Clones were read by immunoSEQ multiplex PCR, and TCRdb kept only the in-frame ones, dropping some. Here the sample spans roughly 150,000 clones, approximately 86% being singletons. The sample taken for sequencing was PBMCs. These TCRs come from a man between 18 and 29 years old in good health and CMV-seropositive.

The rearrangement joins TRBV6-5 to TRBJ1-3; the D gene is possibly TRBD1 (6 bases). Germline V CDR1 and CDR2: MNHEY, SVGAGI. Between the trimmed V and J ends, which lost 2 bases and 0 bases, there was a span of 11 bases. The CDR3 is made up of 16 amino acids. DNA of the CDR3: TGTGCCAGCAGTTACGGGGGACACAGCTCTGGAAACACCATATATTTT. This codes for CASSYGGHSSGNTIYF.

The J gene is TRBJ2-7, the V gene TRBV11-2; 8 bases align to TRBD1. With 2 bases clipped from V and 1 base from J, the junction kept 4 bases outside the gene matches. Germline-derived CDR1 and CDR2 are SGHAT and FQNNGV. CDR3 length: 15 residues. The CDR3 is CASSLFQGASYEQYF. The CDR3 DNA follows: TGTGCCAGCAGCTTATTCCAGGGGGCTTCCTACGAGCAGTACTTC.

This sequence joins TRBV5-1 and TRBJ2-7; possible D gene TRBD2, 5 bases. This CDR3 comprises 16 residues. CDR1 SGHRS and CDR2 YFSETQ come from the germline V gene. V gave up 4 bases and J gave up 0 bases, with 17 bases separating them. CDR3 sequence (DNA): TGCGCCAGCAGCACCGATACTAGGATCTTCTCCTACGAGCAGTACTTC. Translation gives CASSTDTRIFSYEQYF.

V gene TRBV10-3 combines with J gene TRBJ1-6; TRBD1 agrees at 9 bases. The V gene's germline CDR1 is ENHRY and CDR2 SYGVKD. This CDR3 contains 14 residues. The trim removed 4 bases at V and 7 bases at J, leaving 2 bases unmatched. The CDR3 DNA sequence: TGTGCCATCAGTGGGGACAGGGTGAATTCACCCCTCCACTTT. This translates into CAISGDRVNSPLHF.

The chain joins TRBV10-3 to TRBJ2-7; 7 nucleotides line up with TRBD1. This CDR3 has 15 residues. V shed 0 bases, J shed 2 bases, and the junction held 4 bases outside the gene matches. CDR1 is ENHRY and CDR2 is SYGVKD in the germline V gene. CDR3 nucleotide sequence: TGTGCCATCAGTGAGTCGGGACAGACAGCCTACGAGCAGTACTTC. Its protein is CAISESGQTAYEQYF.

The chain has TRBV5-1 and TRBJ1-6; TRBD1 aligns across 8 bases. The trim removed 1 base at V and 1 base at J, leaving 4 bases unmatched. The CDR3 is 17 residues long. Germline V gene sequence: CDR1 SGHRS, CDR2 YFSETQ. The CDR3 DNA is TGCGCCAGCAGCTTGCAGGGGGCTCAATCCTATAATTCACCCCTCCACTTT. Encoded protein: CASSLQGAQSYNSPLHF.

V usage is TRBV4-1 and J usage is TRBJ2-1; 7 nucleotides agree with TRBD1. V shed 3 bases, J shed 1 base, and the junction held 12 bases outside the gene matches. Per the germline V gene, CDR1 is MGHRA and CDR2 is YSYEKL. The length of the CDR3 is 18 residues. In DNA form, the CDR3 reads TGCGCCAGCAGCCACCTTTCCCGGGACAGAGGATCCTACAATGAGCAGTTCTTC. This encodes CASSHLSRDRGSYNEQFF.

The chain has TRBV19 and TRBJ2-6; tentatively, D is TRBD1 (6 bases). CDR3 length equals 15 residues. The ends were cut back, 5 bases at V and 2 bases at J, with 10 bases in the middle. Per germline, CDR1 LNHDA and CDR2 SQIVND (reference sequence). The CDR3 sequence: CASSASGAGANVLTF. The CDR3 coding sequence is TGTGCCAGTAGTGCCTCAGGGGCTGGGGCCAACGTCCTGACTTTC.